What follows describes a single T cell receptor beta chain. The antigen is not known. The germline gives CDR1 SGHKS, CDR2 YYEKEE (reference sequence). The CDR3 contains 13 residues. Via 5' RACE with UMI labels, TRB cDNA libraries were prepared. TCRdb reprocessed the 5' RACE reads and keeps a single row for each CDR3 protein, giving no DNA. In all, the sample yields roughly 90,000 distinct CDR3 sequences. This specimen belongs to a study of CXCR3-negative and CXCR3-positive naive CD8 T cells. Study conclusions and caveats: The majority of assays used fresh PBMCs, and CXCR3 expression partially decreased after cryopreservation. With respect to TRBV-TRBJ usage, naive CXCR3-negative and CXCR3-positive cells were similar; memory differed. Sequencing showed both naive subsets with comparably high diversity, and memory CD8+ cells much lower.

Every subset of CD8+ T cells was sorted in triplicate at approximately 300,000 cells each. The source material was naive CXCR3- CD8+ T cells from blood. Sample subset: CD45RO-CCR7+CD27+CD95- naive CD8+ T cells lacking CXCR3 (TNR3-). This chain links TRBV5-5 with TRBJ2-7. The clonotype originates from a human donor in good health. Some clones in this sample may be carry-over from other donors' samples. The CDR3 protein is CASSLDVPYEQYF.